What follows are 23 T cell receptor beta chains derived from one specimen sequenced in a study of T cells in women clearing cervical HPV infection. The table came from immunoSEQ multiplex PCR; TCRdb's copy has only in-frame clones and leaves some out. In all, the sample yields about 22,000 clones. Specimen: blood buffy coat. Receptors originate from a woman aged 18 to 69 with a cervical HPV16 infection that either progressed to CIN3+ or cleared (not recorded which).

Comments on this clone: The sequenced fragment ends 3 residues before the CDR3 boundary, so the rest is inferred from the germline J gene. The chain combines TRBV18 with TRBJ2-5; 8 bases map to TRBD2. This CDR3 comprises 18 residues. The germline V gene has CDR1 KGHSH and CDR2 LQKENI. The J segment lost 2 bases and the V segment lost 4 bases, leaving 15 bases of the junction unmatched. The CDR3 loop reads CASSLSPGRGAVQETQYF. The DNA read from the CDR3 is TGTGCCAGCTCACTCTCCCCGGGGCGGGGGGCCGTTCAAGAGACC.

As for this clone: The CDR3 goes on 3 residues after the read ends, and that part is filled in from the germline J gene. This chain links TRBV7-7 with TRBJ2-1; 8 bases align to TRBD2. Unmatched junction bases numbered 11, after V lost 2 bases and J lost 8 bases. Germline CDR1 and CDR2: SSHAT and FNYEAQ (reference sequence). There are 16 residues in the CDR3. The part of the CDR3 DNA that was read is TGTGCCAGCAGCTTACTGGCGGGAGGTAGTGGCGATGAG. Translated: CASSLLAGGSGDE. The full CDR3 reads CASSLLAGGSGDEQFF.

The sequenced CDR3 bases are TGTGCCAGCAGCTTAGGCAGGGCAAGTGGTTCACCC. Amino acid sequence: CASSLGRASGSP. The whole CDR3 protein reads CASSLGRASGSPLHF. The genes are TRBV7-6 and TRBJ1-6; D might be TRBD1 (5 bases). Read data end 3 residues before the CDR3 end; the end is taken from the germline J gene. Trimming removed 1 base from V and 9 bases from J, with 13 bases in between. The germline V gene has CDR1 SGHVS and CDR2 FNYEAQ. The CDR3 is 15 residues long.

About this clone: The sequence runs out 3 residues before the end of the CDR3; the remainder is reconstructed from the germline J gene. This chain links TRBV29-1 with TRBJ2-5, with a tentative D call TRBD1 (5 bases). CDR3 length equals 13 residues. CDR1 and CDR2 from the germline V gene are SQVTM and ANQGSEA. With 4 bases removed from V and 1 base from J, the gap between germline ends came to 10 bases. The CDR3 is CSVGRGLQETQYF. The sequenced CDR3 bases are TGCAGCGTTGGTAGGGGTCTCCAAGAGACC.

A remark on this clone: Read sequence stops 3 residues before the CDR3 end, and the germline J gene provides the missing end. The V call is TRBV11-2, the J call TRBJ2-3; the match to TRBD2 covers 7 bases. J gave up 6 bases and V 4 bases, and 10 bases lay outside the gene matches. This CDR3 region has 15 residues. Germline V lookup: CDR1 SGHAT, CDR2 FQNNGV. The covered CDR3 bases are TGTGCCAGCAGCTCCGGGGGGAGGAGAGGCGATACG. This translates into CASSSGGRRGDT. The whole CDR3 protein reads CASSSGGRRGDTQYF.

CDR3: CASSLLEGAYNEQFF. The sequenced part of the CDR3 DNA is TGCGCCAGCAGCCTACTAGAGGGAGCCTACAATGAG. The rearrangement uses TRBV5-1 and TRBJ2-1, with a possible D match to TRBD2 (5 bases). The read falls 3 residues short of the CDR3 end, and the missing part is taken from the germline J gene. The CDR3 length is 15 residues. V dropped 4 bases and J dropped 2 bases, with 13 bases sitting between them. Per germline, CDR1 SGHRS and CDR2 YFSETQ.

Comments on this clone: Read coverage stops 3 residues before the CDR3 terminus; the germline J gene supplies the remainder. The V gene is TRBV19, the J gene TRBJ2-4, with a weak D call TRBD2 (5 bases). The CDR3 extends over 13 amino acids. The V gene's germline CDR1 is LNHDA and CDR2 SQIVND (reference sequence). Incomplete CDR3 DNA: TGTGCCAGTAGTATAGATCGGGGATATGGT. It specifies CASSIDRGYG. The whole CDR3 sequence is CASSIDRGYGQYF. The full variable domain, its missing parts supplied by reference TRBV19 and TRBJ2-4, is DGGITQSPKYLFRKEGQNVTLSCEQNLNHDAMYWYRQDPGQGLRLIYYSQIVNDFQKGDIAEGYSVSREKKESFPLTVTSAQKNPTAFYLCASSIDRGYGQYFGAGTRLSVL.

Concerning this clone: With the read ending 3 residues before the CDR3 end, the germline J gene is used to fill in that end. This sequence joins TRBV7-9 and TRBJ2-7; tentatively, D is TRBD2 (7 bases). The V end lost 7 bases, the J end lost 1 base, and 17 bases lay between the germline ends. The CDR3 has 15 residues. Germline-derived CDR1 and CDR2 are SEHNR and FQNEAQ (reference sequence). The CDR3 bases that were read are TGTGCCAGCACCCGAGGGGGGGCTGATTCCTACGAG. Its protein is CASTRGGADSYE. Given in full, the CDR3 is CASTRGGADSYEQYF. Based on the CDR3 plus reference TRBV7-9 and TRBJ2-7, the full variable domain is DTGVSQNPRHKITKRGQNVTFRCDPISEHNRLYWYRQTLGQGPEFLTYFQNEAQLEKSRLLSDRFSAERPKGSFSTLEIQRTEQGDSAMYLCASTRGGADSYEQYFGPGTRLTVT.

Details on this clone: The DNA ends 3 residues before the CDR3 does, and the rest of the CDR3 is filled in from the germline J gene. J is TRBJ2-5 and V is TRBV20-1, with D unresolved. The CDR3 loop spans 13 amino acids. Germline V gives CDR1 DFQATT, CDR2 SNEGSKA (reference sequence). Trimming pared 3 bases from V and 2 bases from J, leaving 10 bases between. The chain's CDR3 is CSASLSGQETQYF. Partial CDR3 DNA: TGCAGTGCTAGTCTGTCAGGACAAGAGACC.

A word on this clone: The read comes to an end 3 residues before the CDR3 does, leaving the germline J gene to fill in the end. This rearrangement joins TRBV24-1 to TRBJ2-3; possibly TRBD2 for D (6 bases). Germline V gene lookup returns CDR1 KGHDR and CDR2 SFDVKD. The CDR3 is 14 amino acids. V was pared by 1 base and J by 7 bases, with 11 bases between. CDR3 DNA (partial): TGTGCCACCAGTGATTTAAGGAGGGGCCATACG. It is translated as CATSDLRRGHT. The full CDR3 reads CATSDLRRGHTQYF.

Remarks on this clone: The read terminates 3 residues ahead of where the CDR3 ends, so the germline J gene completes it. The chain carries TRBV11-2 and TRBJ2-7; 11 bases are a match to TRBD2. V gave up 2 bases and J gave up 5 bases; unmatched junction bases: 5. The CDR3 is 15 residues long. Germline CDR1 and CDR2: SGHAT and FQNNGV. The CDR3 bases that were read are TGTGCCAGCAGCTTAAATCTTAGCGGGGGGGACGAG. This codes for CASSLNLSGGDE. The whole CDR3 sequence is CASSLNLSGGDEQYF.

With regard to this clone: The read terminates 3 residues ahead of where the CDR3 ends, so the germline J gene completes it. The chain has TRBV6-1 and TRBJ2-3; 7 nucleotides agree with TRBD2. The CDR3 has 15 amino acids. The germline CDR1 and CDR2 sequences are MNHNS and SASEGT. J lost 4 bases, V lost 0 bases, and 4 bases had no gene match. The sequenced part of the CDR3 DNA is TGTGCCAGCAGTGAAGCTGTGGCGGGGGCAGATACG. It translates to CASSEAVAGADT. The whole CDR3 is CASSEAVAGADTQYF.

Points on this clone: The CDR3 is cut off 3 residues early in the read; its end comes from the germline J gene. The V call is TRBV6-1, the J call TRBJ1-2; unclear D gene. Germline V gene sequence: CDR1 MNHNS, CDR2 SASEGT. This CDR3 spans 13 amino acids. Trimming took 3 bases from V and 6 from J, leaving 11 bases between them. The CDR3 here is CASSEWQIHGYTF. CDR3 DNA (partial): TGTGCCAGCAGTGAGTGGCAGATCCATGGC.

As for this clone: The read ends 3 residues before the CDR3 terminus; that terminus is restored from the germline J gene. This chain links TRBV7-9 with TRBJ1-2; no clear D. Germline V CDR1 and CDR2: SEHNR, FQNEAQ (reference sequence). The CDR3 is 15 residues long. The part of the CDR3 DNA that was read is TGTGCCAGCAGCTTAGCGCTAGGACTTACCAATGAC. This codes for CASSLALGLTND. The complete CDR3 protein is CASSLALGLTNDYTF.

For this clone: Sequencing ends 3 residues short of the CDR3 end; the germline J gene provides the rest. The chain joins TRBV2 to TRBJ2-1, with 8 bases aligning to TRBD2. V gave up 5 bases and J gave up 5 bases; unmatched junction bases: 11. The CDR3 is 16 residues long. Germline V CDR1 and CDR2: SNHLY, FYNNEI. CDR3 loop: CASSPPEREFNNEQFF. The sequenced part of the CDR3 DNA is TGTGCCAGCAGTCCCCCTGAGCGGGAGTTCAACAATGAG.

About this clone itself: The sequence runs out 3 residues before the end of the CDR3; the remainder is reconstructed from the germline J gene. The chain is built from TRBV7-8 and TRBJ2-2; D not resolved. Germline CDR1 SGHVS, CDR2 FQNEAQ. The CDR3 contains 12 residues. Trimming removed 6 bases from V and 6 bases from J, with 8 bases in between. This CDR3 reads CASRHRAGELFF. Incomplete CDR3 DNA: TGTGCCAGCAGACATCGTGCCGGGGAG.

Points on this clone: The read is 3 residues too short to cover the CDR3 end, so that end is filled in from the germline J gene. J is TRBJ1-2 and V is TRBV5-4; unclear D gene. Germline values: CDR1 SGHNT, CDR2 YYREEE (reference sequence). CDR3 length: 12 amino acids. The V and J ends lost 5 bases and 4 bases respectively, with 9 bases between them. The CDR3 bases that were read are TGTGCCAGCAGGTCCGTGGCCTATGGC. Translating it yields CASRSVAYG. The full CDR3 reads CASRSVAYGYTF.

On this clone: The read ends 3 residues early relative to the CDR3; the germline J gene fills the gap. This rearrangement joins TRBV7-3 to TRBJ1-2; tentatively, D is TRBD1 (5 bases). From germline, CDR1 is SGHTA and CDR2 FQGTGA. The CDR3 is 14 amino acids. The CDR3: CASSLQGFTDTYTF. The DNA read from the CDR3 is TGTGCCAGCAGCTTACAGGGATTCACAGATACG.

Notes on this clone: The CDR3 end lies 3 residues beyond the end of the read and is filled in from the germline J gene. V and J are TRBV19 and TRBJ1-6; weak D call: TRBD1 (5 bases). The length of the CDR3 is 15 residues. Per the germline V gene, CDR1 is LNHDA and CDR2 is SQIVND (reference sequence). Trimming shortened V by 9 bases and J by 7 bases, and 19 bases separated the two germline ends. The CDR3 loop is CAREPGQRRNSPLHF. The covered CDR3 bases are TGTGCCAGGGAGCCAGGGCAACGACGAAATTCACCC.

CDR3 bases read: TGTGCCAGCAGCCGGACTAGCGGGGGGAACAATGAG. This codes for CASSRTSGGNNE. The entire CDR3 is CASSRTSGGNNEQFF. The chain joins TRBV7-2 to TRBJ2-1; 14 bases agree with TRBD2. The read ends 3 residues early relative to the CDR3; the germline J gene fills the gap. The junction had 2 bases not matched to a gene; V was cut back by 5 bases and J by 5 bases. The length of the CDR3 is 15 residues. Germline V gene data show CDR1 as SGHTA and CDR2 as FQGNSA.

Remarks on this clone: The read ends 3 residues before the CDR3 terminus; that terminus is restored from the germline J gene. V gene TRBV7-9 combines with J gene TRBJ2-3; D might be TRBD1 (5 bases). The germline V and J ends were trimmed by 3 bases and 3 bases, with 10 bases remaining between them. Germline-derived CDR1 and CDR2 are SEHNR and FQNEAQ (reference sequence). The CDR3 totals 14 residues. The part of the CDR3 DNA that was read is TGTGCCAGCAGCTTCTGGGGCAGAACAGATACG. It yields the protein CASSFWGRTDT. Given in full, the CDR3 is CASSFWGRTDTQYF.

About this clone itself: The read falls 3 residues short of the CDR3 end, and the missing part is taken from the germline J gene. V is TRBV12-5 and J is TRBJ1-5, with 11 bases aligning to TRBD1. Unmatched junction bases numbered 4, after V lost 9 bases and J lost 6 bases. Germline CDR1 and CDR2: LGHNT and FRNRAP. The CDR3 loop spans 13 amino acids. The CDR3 here is CASGQGAGQPQHF. The CDR3 bases that were read are TGTGCTAGCGGACAGGGGGCCGGTCAGCCC.

Turning to this clone: The CDR3 end falls 3 residues outside the read, so it is completed with the germline J gene. The chain is built from TRBV5-1 and TRBJ2-1; 9 bases line up with TRBD1. V lost 4 bases and J lost 5; bases outside the gene matches: 7. The CDR3 length is 15 residues. Germline V CDR1 and CDR2: SGHRS, YFSETQ. The CDR3 here is CASSPQGQGNNEQFF. The CDR3 DNA, read in part, is TGCGCCAGCAGCCCCCAAGGACAGGGGAACAATGAG.